Following are 28 T cell receptor beta chains from one sample sequenced in a study of shared clonotypes between healthy human individuals. Using immunoSEQ multiplex PCR, the repertoire was profiled, and TCRdb retains in-frame clones only, with some absent. Of millions of clones listed, around 90% are singletons. The sample comprised naive CD4+ T cells sorted from blood. The subset: CD45RA+ positively selected. These receptors originate from a man younger than 35 in good health.

The chain recombines TRBV28 with TRBJ2-1; 7 nucleotides match TRBD1. J was trimmed by 6 bases and V by 8 bases; bases with no gene match: 19. CDR3 length: 17 residues. CDR1 is MDHEN, CDR2 SYDVKM, per germline. The CDR3 loop is CASLSPYGQGVGNEQFF. The CDR3 DNA is TGTGCCAGCCTATCTCCTTATGGGCAGGGGGTAGGCAATGAGCAGTTCTTC.

The chain couples TRBV30 to TRBJ2-7; 9 bases are shared with TRBD2. Germline CDR1 reads GTSNPN; CDR2 reads SVGIG (reference sequence). The CDR3 totals 15 residues. Losses at the gene ends were 2 bases for V and 2 bases for J; bases not matched to a gene: 7. The CDR3 region is CAWSSLAGITYEQYF. For the CDR3, the DNA is TGTGCCTGGAGTTCGCTAGCGGGGATTACCTACGAGCAGTACTTC.

V is TRBV5-1 and J is TRBJ2-1, with D possibly being TRBD1 (5 bases). The CDR3 totals 17 residues. Germline-derived CDR1 and CDR2 are SGHRS and YFSETQ. The V gene lost 0 bases and the J gene lost 3 bases, with 16 bases spanning the gap. In DNA form, the CDR3 reads TGCGCCAGCAGCTTGGGCTTGTCCGTAGGGGTCTACAATGAGCAGTTCTTC. Its translation: CASSLGLSVGVYNEQFF.

This clone is a singleton in its sample. This chain links TRBV19 with TRBJ2-4; possibly TRBD2 for D (6 bases). V shed 7 bases and J shed 0 bases, with 13 bases lying between them. CDR3 length: 15 residues. Germline V gives CDR1 LNHDA, CDR2 SQIVND (reference sequence). The CDR3 coding sequence is TGTGCCAGTACTGACGGGGGACTAGCCAAAAACATTCAGTACTTC. It yields the protein CASTDGGLAKNIQYF.

The genes are TRBV5-1 and TRBJ1-6, with unresolved D. CDR1 is SGHRS and CDR2 is YFSETQ in the germline V gene. Trimming left V 4 bases short and J 7 bases short, with 12 bases between. This CDR3 is 14 amino acids long. As DNA, the CDR3 is TGCGCCAGCAGCGGTAATGGAGAGAATTCACCCCTCCACTTT. Protein: CASSGNGENSPLHF.

V and J are TRBV11-2 and TRBJ2-7; D might be TRBD2 (5 bases). This CDR3 comprises 18 residues. Trimming pared 2 bases from V and 0 bases from J, leaving 20 bases between. The germline V gene has CDR1 SGHAT and CDR2 FQNNGV. The CDR3 bases are TGTGCCAGCAGCTTACTATCCCCGGGATCGTACATCTCCTACGAGCAGTACTTC. Protein: CASSLLSPGSYISYEQYF.

V usage is TRBV6-5 and J usage is TRBJ1-1; tentative D call: TRBD1 (5 bases). Germline CDR1 MNHEY, CDR2 SVGAGI. V was pared by 7 bases and J by 1 base, with 16 bases between. This CDR3 has 15 residues. The CDR3 coding sequence is TGTGCCAGCATCCCAAACCGGGGCGCGAACACTGAAGCTTTCTTT. This gives the protein CASIPNRGANTEAFF.

The chain has TRBV6-6 and TRBJ2-2; 8 positions match TRBD2. In germline, CDR1 is MNHNY, CDR2 SVGAGI (reference sequence). The CDR3 spans 15 residues. Germline trimming cut 7 bases from V and 6 bases from J; bases unmatched to any gene: 10. The CDR3 reads CASKAGGHLPGELFF. The CDR3 DNA reads as TGTGCCAGCAAGGCGGGGGGCCATCTCCCCGGGGAGCTGTTTTTT.

The count of this clone is one. In the same sample, other DNA sequences code for this CDR3. The V and J genes are TRBV18 and TRBJ2-7, with 7 bases that match TRBD1. This CDR3 region has 14 residues. J gave up 4 bases and V 2 bases, and 5 bases lay outside the gene matches. CDR1 and CDR2 from the germline V gene are KGHSH and LQKENI. The CDR3 protein is CASSPGRGSYEQYF. CDR3 bases: TGTGCCAGCTCACCAGGCAGGGGGTCGTACGAGCAGTACTTC.

V usage is TRBV2 and J usage is TRBJ2-3; D is ambiguous. Trimming left V 8 bases short and J 5 bases short, with 20 bases between. The germline V gene encodes CDR1 SNHLY and CDR2 FYNNEI. The CDR3 is 15 amino acids. The CDR3 DNA reads as TGTGCCAGCCACCAGTCCCAGCTAGTAGGAGATACGCAGTATTTT. Translated: CASHQSQLVGDTQYF.

The chain carries TRBV9 and TRBJ2-5; D may be TRBD2 (6 bases). The germline V gene encodes CDR1 SGDLS and CDR2 YYNGEE. There are 15 residues in the CDR3. The V and J ends lost 3 bases and 1 base respectively, with 13 bases between them. The CDR3, as DNA: TGTGCCAGCAGCGCTGTGCGGGGAGCCCAAGAGACCCAGTACTTC. Amino acids: CASSAVRGAQETQYF.

This clone has a handful of counts. The chain couples TRBV10-3 to TRBJ1-1; D gene ambiguous. CDR3 length: 12 amino acids. Germline-derived CDR1 and CDR2 are ENHRY and SYGVKD. The germline V and J ends were trimmed by 4 bases and 8 bases, with 11 bases remaining between them. The CDR3 sequence: CAISGVQSEAFF. CDR3 nucleotides: TGTGCCATCAGTGGGGTACAGAGCGAAGCTTTCTTT.

The V gene is TRBV6-4, the J gene TRBJ1-6; no clear D gene. In germline, CDR1 is MRHNA, CDR2 SNTAGT. V shed 2 bases and J shed 7 bases, with 24 bases lying between them. This CDR3 spans 19 amino acids. The CDR3 DNA reads as TGTGCCAGCAGTGACCCATCAATGGAGGGAAGGAGCGGAAATTCACCCCTCCACTTT. Translation: CASSDPSMEGRSGNSPLHF.

This chain uses TRBV9 with TRBJ1-4, with 9 positions matching TRBD1. Looked up from germline, CDR1 is SGDLS and CDR2 is YYNGEE. V trimming: 3 bases; J trimming: 6 bases; junction bases outside the gene matches: 12. The CDR3 is made up of 17 amino acids. The CDR3 spells CASSAGSGQGRDEKLFF. In nucleotides, the CDR3 is TGTGCCAGCAGCGCCGGATCCGGACAGGGGCGGGATGAAAAACTGTTTTTT.

This clone was detected only once. Other DNA sequences within the sample encode an identical CDR3. This chain uses TRBV6-5 with TRBJ2-7; 9 nucleotides agree with TRBD1. Unmatched junction bases numbered 3, after V lost 0 bases and J lost 3 bases. CDR1 and CDR2 from the germline V gene are MNHEY and SVGAGI. The CDR3 has 15 amino acids. The CDR3 sequence is CASSYSRTGDYEQYF. CDR3 sequence (DNA): TGTGCCAGCAGTTACTCTAGGACAGGGGACTACGAGCAGTACTTC.

In the case of this clone: Other DNA sequences from this sample encode an identical CDR3 as well. The gene calls are TRBV19 and TRBJ2-7; TRBD2 aligns across 11 bases. Germline V gives CDR1 LNHDA, CDR2 SQIVND (reference sequence). The junction had 2 bases not matched to a gene; V was cut back by 1 base and J by 3 bases. The CDR3 is 15 amino acids. CDR3 DNA: TGTGCCAGTAGTATAGGACTAGCGGGGAACTACGAGCAGTACTTC. Translation: CASSIGLAGNYEQYF.

The chain has TRBV5-4 and TRBJ2-7, with 7 bases lining up with TRBD2. The CDR3 spans 15 residues. Looked up from germline, CDR1 is SGHNT and CDR2 is YYREEE (reference sequence). V lost 5 bases to trimming and J lost 2 bases; unmatched junction nucleotides: 10. The CDR3 here is CASRPGLAETYEQYF. For the CDR3, the DNA is TGTGCCAGCAGGCCTGGTCTAGCGGAAACCTACGAGCAGTACTTC.

This chain joins TRBV19 and TRBJ1-5; D unresolved. Deletions cut 3 bases from V and 6 bases from J, with 18 bases between. Germline values: CDR1 LNHDA, CDR2 SQIVND (reference sequence). This CDR3 has 16 residues. This CDR3 reads CASSITQALGVQPQHF. CDR3 nucleotides: TGTGCCAGTAGTATTACGCAGGCCTTAGGCGTTCAGCCCCAGCATTTT.

Points on this clone: Other DNA sequences of this sample code for an identical CDR3. The chain recombines TRBV11-2 with TRBJ2-7; the D gene could be TRBD1 or TRBD2 (6 bases each). The CDR3 consists of 14 residues. The V gene lost 1 base and the J gene lost 3 bases, with 10 bases spanning the gap. Germline CDR1 reads SGHAT; CDR2 reads FQNNGV. CDR3 in amino acids: CASSLGGGGYEQYF. Here the CDR3 DNA reads TGTGCCAGCAGCTTAGGTGGAGGGGGCTACGAGCAGTACTTC.

The chain carries TRBV4-1 and TRBJ1-4; D ambiguous. The length of the CDR3 is 21 residues. Trimming took 0 bases from V and 2 from J, leaving 25 bases between them. The V gene's germline CDR1 is MGHRA and CDR2 YSYEKL. CDR3 residues: CASSQDRTVTKHKTTNEKLFF. In nucleotides, the CDR3 is TGCGCCAGCAGCCAAGATAGGACGGTCACGAAACACAAGACGACTAATGAAAAACTGTTTTTT.

The chain uses TRBV27 and TRBJ2-5; 7 bases match TRBD1. J lost 3 bases, V lost 6 bases, and 16 bases had no gene match. Germline V gives CDR1 MNHEY, CDR2 SMNVEV (reference sequence). The CDR3 totals 17 residues. This chain's CDR3 is CASRATGASRIEETQYF. The DNA for the CDR3 is TGTGCCAGCAGGGCAACAGGGGCTTCTCGGATTGAAGAGACCCAGTACTTC.

The rearrangement links TRBV18 to TRBJ2-1; a possible D gene is TRBD2 (5 bases). This CDR3 is built from 13 residues. V was pared by 8 bases and J by 5 bases, with 13 bases between. In germline, CDR1 is KGHSH, CDR2 LQKENI. CDR3 DNA: TGTGCCAGCACTGGACTCCCCAACAATGAGCAGTTCTTC. It specifies CASTGLPNNEQFF.

V gene TRBV28 combines with J gene TRBJ2-5; the D is unclear. The ends were cut back, 2 bases at V and 6 bases at J, with 16 bases in the middle. Germline lookup yields CDR1 MDHEN and CDR2 SYDVKM. The CDR3 has 15 residues. This CDR3 is CASSLGTDPRQTQYF. In DNA, the CDR3 is TGTGCCAGCAGTTTAGGCACCGACCCCCGGCAGACCCAGTACTTC. Filled out from reference TRBV28 and TRBJ2-5, the complete variable domain reads DVKVTQSSRYLVKRTGEKVFLECVQDMDHENMFWYRQDPGLGLRLIYFSYDVKMKEKGDIPEGYSVSREKKERFSLILESASTNQTSMYLCASSLGTDPRQTQYFGPGTRLLVL.

The V call is TRBV13, the J call TRBJ2-7, with 10 bases identical to TRBD2. The CDR3 is made up of 15 amino acids. The J segment lost 7 bases and the V segment lost 5 bases, leaving 11 bases of the junction unmatched. CDR1 is PRHDT, CDR2 FYEKMQ, per germline (reference sequence). The CDR3 here is CASSLTRLAGIEQYF. CDR3 DNA sequence: TGTGCCAGCAGCCTGACTCGACTAGCGGGCATTGAGCAGTACTTC.

This clone was found once. The rearrangement joins TRBV5-1 to TRBJ2-5; D is undetermined. The V gene lost 4 bases and the J gene lost 3 bases, with 7 bases spanning the gap. This CDR3 has 12 amino acids. CDR1 is SGHRS, CDR2 YFSETQ, per germline. Here the CDR3 reads CASSQPKETQYF. The CDR3 DNA sequence: TGCGCCAGCAGCCAACCTAAAGAGACCCAGTACTTC.

This clone was seen only once. The chain is built from TRBV7-9 and TRBJ2-2; TRBD2 aligns across 8 bases. With V trimmed by 5 bases and J by 4 bases, 6 bases remained unmatched. The CDR3 sequence is 15 residues long. Germline loops: CDR1 SEHNR, CDR2 FQNEAQ (reference sequence). The CDR3 spells CASSGQREFTGELFF. CDR3 in DNA: TGTGCCAGCAGCGGGCAGCGGGAGTTCACCGGGGAGCTGTTTTTT. The complete variable domain, with remaining parts taken from reference TRBV7-9 and TRBJ2-2, reads DTGVSQNPRHKITKRGQNVTFRCDPISEHNRLYWYRQTLGQGPEFLTYFQNEAQLEKSRLLSDRFSAERPKGSFSTLEIQRTEQGDSAMYLCASSGQREFTGELFFGEGSRLTVL.

J is TRBJ1-2 and V is TRBV9, with D unclear. The CDR3 consists of 14 residues. V lost 4 bases to trimming and J lost 1 base, with 11 bases between them. In germline, CDR1 is SGDLS, CDR2 YYNGEE. The CDR3 region has the DNA TGTGCCAGCAGCCCCGTGGTTTTTAACTATGGCTACACCTTC. Its translation: CASSPVVFNYGYTF. The whole variable domain, remainder taken from reference TRBV9 and TRBJ1-2, is DSGVTQTPKHLITATGQRVTLRCSPRSGDLSVYWYQQSLDQGLQFLIQYYNGEERAKGNILERFSAQQFPDLHSELNLSSLELGDSALYFCASSPVVFNYGYTFGSGTRLTVV.

This chain uses TRBV19 with TRBJ1-5, with 8 nucleotides matching TRBD1. Trimming took 5 bases from V and 7 from J; bases not matched to a gene: 7. Germline CDR1 is LNHDA and CDR2 is SQIVND (reference sequence). This CDR3 region has 14 residues. The CDR3 reads CASSSGQGWQPQHF. CDR3 in DNA: TGTGCCAGTAGTTCCGGACAGGGCTGGCAGCCCCAGCATTTT.